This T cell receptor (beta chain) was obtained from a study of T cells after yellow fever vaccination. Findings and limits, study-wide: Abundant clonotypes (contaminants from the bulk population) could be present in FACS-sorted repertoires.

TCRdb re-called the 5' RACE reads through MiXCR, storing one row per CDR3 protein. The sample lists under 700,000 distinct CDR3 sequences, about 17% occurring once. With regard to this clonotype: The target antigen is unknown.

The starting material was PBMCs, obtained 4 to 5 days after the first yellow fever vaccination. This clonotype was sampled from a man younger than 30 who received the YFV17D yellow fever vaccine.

The chain's CDR3 is CASSSDSQGPYGYTF. CDR3 in DNA: TGTGCCAGCAGCTCCGACTCACAGGGCCCCTATGGCTACACCTTC. The chain joins TRBV7-2 to TRBJ1-2; tentatively, D is TRBD1 (6 bases). The germline V gene encodes CDR1 SGHTA and CDR2 FQGNSA. The CDR3 consists of 15 residues. V gave up 4 bases and J gave up 4 bases, with 16 bases separating them.